This T cell receptor beta chain originates from a study of blood T cell repertoires in COVID-19. Trimming stripped 1 base from V and 5 bases from J, with 5 bases between. The germline V gene has CDR1 DFQATT and CDR2 SNEGSKA (reference sequence). The CDR3 consists of 11 residues. Libraries were prepared by immunoSEQ multiplex PCR; TCRdb keeps only in-frame clonotypes and omits some of them. Counted here are 45,000 or so clones, roughly 80% occurring once; the ten biggest clones make up 15% to 20%. The chain recombines TRBV20-1 with TRBJ2-5; D remains ambiguous. This TCR came from a man in his 70s with acute or convalescent COVID-19. The sample taken for sequencing was peripheral blood. The CDR3 protein is CSARVVETQYF. In nucleotides, the CDR3 is TGCAGTGCTAGAGTCGTGGAGACCCAGTACTTC.